The rows below give T cell receptor beta chains drawn from one sample of a study of blood T cell repertoires in COVID-19. Sequenced by immunoSEQ multiplex PCR; TCRdb stores in-frame clones only, minus some. Of 120,000 to 150,000 clones listed, more than 75% are singletons. The sequencing sample was made of peripheral blood. The receptors here all came from a human donor with acute or convalescent COVID-19. The donor label of this sample is uncertain. The CDR3 runs from the conserved cysteine through the conserved F or W. D genes are given only for firm matches. Clone size appears in some rows only: once, few, many, or a class for an expanded clone.

J gene: TRBJ2-2; clone size: many; V gene: TRBV7-3; D gene: -; CDR3 DNA: TGTGCCAGCAGCTTGACACCGAACACCGGGGAGCTGTTTTTT; CDR3 protein: CASSLTPNTGELFF
J gene: TRBJ1-2; clone size: -; V gene: TRBV7-2; D gene: TRBD1; CDR3 DNA: TGTGCCAGCAGCCTACAGGGGGCGATAAGAAATGGCTACACCTTC; CDR3 protein: CASSLQGAIRNGYTF
J gene: TRBJ1-6; clone size: -; V gene: TRBV5-6; D gene: TRBD1; CDR3 DNA: TGTGCCAGCAGCTTGGATGGACAGGGTTCACCCCTCCACTTT; CDR3 protein: CASSLDGQGSPLHF
J gene: TRBJ2-7; clone size: -; V gene: TRBV5-4; D gene: -; CDR3 DNA: TGTGCCAGCAGTTGGGCCACCACCTACGAGCAGTACTTC; CDR3 protein: CASSWATTYEQYF
J gene: TRBJ2-1; clone size: -; V gene: TRBV9; D gene: -; CDR3 DNA: TGTGCCAGCAGCGGTCGTCTGCGGGCCAATGAGCAGTTCTTC; CDR3 protein: CASSGRLRANEQFF
J gene: TRBJ2-5; clone size: -; V gene: TRBV20-1; D gene: -; CDR3 DNA: TGCAGTGCTAGTCAGGACAGTAGAGAGACCCAGTACTTC; CDR3 protein: CSASQDSRETQYF
J gene: TRBJ2-5; clone size: -; V gene: TRBV7-9; D gene: -; CDR3 DNA: TGTGCCAGCAGCTTTCTAGCCGCAGGCCAAGAGACCCAGTACTTC; CDR3 protein: CASSFLAAGQETQYF
J gene: TRBJ1-3; clone size: -; V gene: TRBV2; D gene: -; CDR3 DNA: TGTGCCAGCAGTTCCAGCTCTGGAAACACCATATATTTT; CDR3 protein: CASSSSSGNTIYF
J gene: TRBJ1-6; clone size: -; V gene: TRBV6-5; D gene: -; CDR3 DNA: TGTGCCAGCAGCAGTCTTATTGGGGCTAATTCACCCCTCCACTTT; CDR3 protein: CASSSLIGANSPLHF
J gene: TRBJ1-6; clone size: -; V gene: TRBV19; D gene: TRBD1; CDR3 DNA: TGTGCCAGTAGGCCCGGACAGGGGGCGTATTCACCCCTCCACTTT; CDR3 protein: CASRPGQGAYSPLHF
J gene: TRBJ1-1; clone size: -; V gene: TRBV5-4; D gene: -; CDR3 DNA: TGTGCCACCGACCGTTGGGAGGCCCACGACACTGAAGCTTTCTTT; CDR3 protein: CATDRWEAHDTEAFF
J gene: TRBJ1-1; clone size: -; V gene: TRBV7-8; D gene: -; CDR3 DNA: TGTGCCAGCAGCTTAGAAGGGCAGGGGACGAACACTGAAGCTTTCTTT; CDR3 protein: CASSLEGQGTNTEAFF
J gene: TRBJ1-5; clone size: -; V gene: TRBV2; D gene: -; CDR3 DNA: TGTGCCAGCAGCGCAACAGGAGGCAATCAGCCCCAGCATTTT; CDR3 protein: CASSATGGNQPQHF
J gene: TRBJ1-6; clone size: -; V gene: TRBV5-1; D gene: TRBD1; CDR3 DNA: TGCGCCAGCAGCTCGTCCGGGACAGGGGGTAATTCACCCCTCCACTTT; CDR3 protein: CASSSSGTGGNSPLHF
J gene: TRBJ2-7; clone size: -; V gene: TRBV18; D gene: -; CDR3 DNA: TGTGCCAGCCGACGTACAGACTCCTACGAGCAGTACTTC; CDR3 protein: CASRRTDSYEQYF
J gene: TRBJ1-2; clone size: -; V gene: TRBV19; D gene: TRBD1; CDR3 DNA: TGTGCCAGTAATCAGGGGGCCGGCGGCTACACCTTC; CDR3 protein: CASNQGAGGYTF
J gene: TRBJ2-7; clone size: -; V gene: TRBV5-4; D gene: TRBD1; CDR3 DNA: TGTGCCAGCAGGTGGGACAGGGGGAACTACGAGCAGTACTTC; CDR3 protein: CASRWDRGNYEQYF
J gene: TRBJ1-2; clone size: -; V gene: TRBV5-6; D gene: TRBD1; CDR3 DNA: TGTGCCAGCAGCGACAGGGCTAACTATGGCTACACCTTC; CDR3 protein: CASSDRANYGYTF
J gene: TRBJ1-5; clone size: -; V gene: TRBV5-8; D gene: -; CDR3 DNA: TGTGCCAGCACCACTTGGTCCCAGGGCAGCAATCAGCCCCAGCATTTT; CDR3 protein: CASTTWSQGSNQPQHF
J gene: TRBJ1-2; clone size: -; V gene: TRBV30; D gene: TRBD1; CDR3 DNA: TGTGCCTGGAGTGATCGGACAGGGAGGAGCTACACCTTC; CDR3 protein: CAWSDRTGRSYTF
J gene: TRBJ2-3; clone size: -; V gene: TRBV5-4; D gene: TRBD1; CDR3 DNA: TGTGCCAGCAGCTTGTGGGACAGGGGGGCAGATACGCAGTATTTT; CDR3 protein: CASSLWDRGADTQYF
J gene: TRBJ2-5; clone size: -; V gene: TRBV14; D gene: -; CDR3 DNA: TGTGCCAGCAGCCAAGTAAACTGGGCTCCAGAGACCCAGTACTTC; CDR3 protein: CASSQVNWAPETQYF
J gene: TRBJ1-1; clone size: -; V gene: TRBV5-5; D gene: -; CDR3 DNA: TGTGCCAGCAGCCCCATGACCCAGGGCACTGAAGCTTTCTTT; CDR3 protein: CASSPMTQGTEAFF
J gene: TRBJ1-4; clone size: -; V gene: TRBV4-3; D gene: -; CDR3 DNA: TGCGCCAGCAGCTCACGGTTTTCTAATGAAAAACTGTTTTTT; CDR3 protein: CASSSRFSNEKLFF
J gene: TRBJ2-7; clone size: once; V gene: TRBV19; D gene: -; CDR3 DNA: TGTGCCAGTAGTATTAGGAGGACGGGACAAATCGCCACCTACGAGCAGTACTTC; CDR3 protein: CASSIRRTGQIATYEQYF
J gene: TRBJ1-2; clone size: -; V gene: TRBV19; D gene: -; CDR3 DNA: TGTGCCAGTAGTACCCAGGACAGTATTCGAGGCTACACCTTC; CDR3 protein: CASSTQDSIRGYTF
J gene: TRBJ1-4; clone size: -; V gene: TRBV19; D gene: -; CDR3 DNA: TGTGCCAGTAGCCGCCCACAGGGAACTAATGAAAAACTGTTTTTT; CDR3 protein: CASSRPQGTNEKLFF
J gene: TRBJ1-1; clone size: -; V gene: TRBV5-4; D gene: TRBD1; CDR3 DNA: TGTGCCAGCAGCTTTAACAGGGGGCTAGAAGCTTTCTTT; CDR3 protein: CASSFNRGLEAFF
J gene: TRBJ2-3; clone size: -; V gene: TRBV5-8; D gene: -; CDR3 DNA: TGTGCCAGCAGCTTGGCAAGGAGGGGATTAGGAGATACGCAGTATTTT; CDR3 protein: CASSLARRGLGDTQYF
J gene: TRBJ2-1; clone size: -; V gene: TRBV7-9; D gene: -; CDR3 DNA: TGTGCCAGCAGCCCCTCCCAGGGCCCCTACAATGAGCAGTTCTTC; CDR3 protein: CASSPSQGPYNEQFF
J gene: TRBJ2-2; clone size: -; V gene: TRBV5-1; D gene: TRBD1; CDR3 DNA: TGCGCCAGCAGCACGGGACAGGGGAACGCCGGGGAGCTGTTTTTT; CDR3 protein: CASSTGQGNAGELFF
J gene: TRBJ1-2; clone size: -; V gene: TRBV13; D gene: TRBD1; CDR3 DNA: TGTGCCAGCAGCTCGGACAGGGTTGACTATGGCTACACCTTC; CDR3 protein: CASSSDRVDYGYTF
J gene: TRBJ2-2; clone size: -; V gene: TRBV29-1; D gene: -; CDR3 DNA: TGCAGCGTTGAAGAAATAGGAGGTATCACCGGGGAGCTGTTTTTT; CDR3 protein: CSVEEIGGITGELFF
J gene: TRBJ2-1; clone size: -; V gene: TRBV5-1; D gene: -; CDR3 DNA: TGCGCCAGCAGCCCGGTGAGTTACAATGAGCAGTTCTTC; CDR3 protein: CASSPVSYNEQFF
J gene: TRBJ1-5; clone size: -; V gene: TRBV10-3; D gene: TRBD1; CDR3 DNA: TGTGCCACAAAGACCGGGACAGACCACAATCAGCCCCAGCATTTT; CDR3 protein: CATKTGTDHNQPQHF
J gene: TRBJ2-7; clone size: few; V gene: TRBV5-1; D gene: TRBD1; CDR3 DNA: TGCGCCAGCGGAAACGGACAGGGGCCCCTCTACGAGCAGTACTTC; CDR3 protein: CASGNGQGPLYEQYF
J gene: TRBJ1-5; clone size: -; V gene: TRBV30; D gene: -; CDR3 DNA: TGTGCCTGGAGTAACGGGGTAGATCAGCCCCAGCATTTT; CDR3 protein: CAWSNGVDQPQHF
J gene: TRBJ1-1; clone size: many; V gene: TRBV19; D gene: -; CDR3 DNA: TGTGCCAGTAGTTCTGGGGGCGCACTGAACACTGAAGCTTTCTTT; CDR3 protein: CASSSGGALNTEAFF
J gene: TRBJ1-3; clone size: -; V gene: TRBV6-5; D gene: -; CDR3 DNA: TGTGCCAGCAGTAAGGGAGGGACCGAAGTCTCCATATATTTT; CDR3 protein: CASSKGGTEVSIYF